A selection of T cell receptor beta chains follows, all from one sample in a study of OX40 agonist ivuxolimab in advanced cancers. The assay was immunoSEQ multiplex PCR, and TCRdb's table has in-frame clones only and misses some. The data show under 90,000 clones, approximately 90% seen once. Sequencing used CD4+ or CD8+ T cells sorted from blood, obtained in a trial of the OX40 agonist ivuxolimab. Receptors originate from an adult with an advanced solid tumor such as melanoma, head and neck, liver or kidney cancer. Each CDR3 is given with its conserved first and last residue. A D gene is named only where the DNA matches it firmly. Clone sizes are given selectively: once, few, many, or a class where the clone is expanded.

TRBJ1-5	-	-	TRBV6-5	TGTGCCAGCAGCCCTTCTGAGGGCTACAATCAGCCCCAGCATTTT	CASSPSEGYNQPQHF
TRBJ1-1	-	few	TRBV30	TGTGCCTGGAGTTTCGGGAGGGCGGGAACTGAAGCTTTCTTT	CAWSFGRAGTEAFF
TRBJ1-1	-	-	TRBV6-6	TGTGCCAGCAGTTACTGGGGGGACGACACTGAAGCTTTCTTT	CASSYWGDDTEAFF
TRBJ2-1	TRBD2	-	TRBV7-2	TGTGCCAGCAGCTTAGATTGGGCTAGCGGGGGTGACAATGAGCAGTTCTTC	CASSLDWASGGDNEQFF
TRBJ2-7	TRBD2	-	TRBV4-1	TGCGCCAGCGGTCTAGCGGGGGACTACGAGCAGTACTTC	CASGLAGDYEQYF
TRBJ2-1	-	-	TRBV6-6	TGTGCCAGCAGTGGAATTGGCGGTGAGCAGTTCTTC	CASSGIGGEQFF
TRBJ1-5	TRBD1	-	TRBV28	TGTGCCAGCAGTTCCCCGGGACAGGGGAAGTATCAGCCCCAGCATTTT	CASSSPGQGKYQPQHF
TRBJ2-1	TRBD2	-	TRBV18	TGTGCCAGCTCACCACCGGGACTAGCGGGAGGTTCCTACAATGAGCAGTTCTTC	CASSPPGLAGGSYNEQFF
TRBJ2-2	-	-	TRBV2	TGTGCCAGCAGTCGGACTGGATTGACGAACACCGGGGAGCTGTTTTTT	CASSRTGLTNTGELFF
TRBJ1-3	-	once	TRBV18	TGTGCCAGCTCACCTTCCTCTGGAAACACCATATATTTT	CASSPSSGNTIYF
TRBJ1-1	-	-	TRBV11-2	TGTGCCAGCAGCTTAGGGGTTCGGCGATTGAACACTGAAGCTTTCTTT	CASSLGVRRLNTEAFF
TRBJ2-1	TRBD2	-	TRBV28	TGTGCCAGCAGTTTAACGACTAGCGGGAGCCACAATGAGCAGTTCTTC	CASSLTTSGSHNEQFF